The 16 T cell receptor beta chains given below trace back to one sample, sequenced in a study of T cell responses to AZD1222 COVID-19 vaccine. Assay: immunoSEQ multiplex PCR; the TCRdb copy retains only in-frame clones and omits some. The sample shows 180,000 or so clones, about 94% of them seen only once. The sample was peripheral blood, taken 28 days after the second AZD1222 dose. These receptors came from an adult who received the AZD1222 COVID-19 vaccine.

The genes are TRBV6-2 or TRBV6-3 and TRBJ2-2, with a tentative D call TRBD1 (5 bases). Germline lookup yields CDR1 MNHEY and CDR2 SVGEGT. V was trimmed by 1 base and J by 0 bases, leaving 12 bases between them. This CDR3 spans 17 amino acids. The CDR3, as DNA: TGTGCCAGCAGTTACTTCTCGGCCAGGGCGAACACCGGGGAGCTGTTTTTT. Translated: CASSYFSARANTGELFF.

The V call is TRBV7-2, the J call TRBJ1-2; maybe TRBD1 (5 bases). V lost 6 bases and J 2 bases, leaving 13 bases between the germline ends. The CDR3 runs to 14 residues. Germline CDR1 SGHTA, CDR2 FQGNSA. CDR3 DNA: TGTGCCAGCAGGGCGGGAGGGGCGAACTATGGCTACACCTTC. Translating gives CASRAGGANYGYTF.

CDR3 DNA: TGTGCCAGCAGCTTAGTGCCCAGGGGTGCTAATGAAAAACTGTTTTTT. It yields the protein CASSLVPRGANEKLFF. The V gene is TRBV7-8, the J gene TRBJ1-4; D is perhaps TRBD1 (6 bases). This CDR3 is 16 amino acids long. Germline values: CDR1 SGHVS, CDR2 FQNEAQ. V shed 1 base and J shed 3 bases, with 12 bases lying between them.

The chain combines TRBV6-5 with TRBJ2-2; D tentatively fits TRBD1 or TRBD2 (6 bases each). Germline-derived CDR1 and CDR2 are MNHEY and SVGAGI. CDR3 length: 16 residues. V was trimmed by 4 bases and J by 4 bases, leaving 16 bases between them. CDR3 amino acids: CASSFLGGVITGELFF. CDR3 bases: TGTGCCAGCAGTTTTTTGGGGGGCGTAATCACCGGGGAGCTGTTTTTT.

V is TRBV4-3 and J is TRBJ1-1; D unresolved. This CDR3 comprises 16 residues. The V end was cut by 0 bases, the J end by 7 bases, with 18 bases between. The germline V gene has CDR1 LGHNA and CDR2 YSLEER. In DNA form, the CDR3 reads TGCGCCAGCAGCCAAGATGTAGGGAACAGCGCTTATGAAGCTTTCTTT. Amino acids: CASSQDVGNSAYEAFF.

The chain is built from TRBV2 and TRBJ2-7; 10 positions match TRBD2. The CDR3 sequence is 17 residues long. With 3 bases clipped from V and 7 bases from J, the junction kept 15 bases outside the gene matches. Germline CDR1 SNHLY, CDR2 FYNNEI. CDR3 nucleotide sequence: TGTGCCAGCAGTGATCACCCCCTAGCGGGGGCCCCTTTGGAGCAGTACTTC. It is translated as CASSDHPLAGAPLEQYF.

This clone has only one observation. The DNA for the CDR3 is TGTGCCAGGAAAATGGGACAGGGTCAAGAGACCCAGTACTTC. The encoded protein is CARKMGQGQETQYF. The chain couples TRBV2 to TRBJ2-5, with TRBD1 identical over 9 bases. CDR3 length: 14 amino acids. The germline V gene encodes CDR1 SNHLY and CDR2 FYNNEI. With V trimmed by 9 bases and J by 2 bases, 7 bases remained unmatched.

CDR3 region: CASGPSLNTEAFF. In nucleotides, the CDR3 is TGTGCCAGCGGTCCCTCACTCAACACTGAAGCTTTCTTT. This chain uses TRBV2 with TRBJ1-1; unclear D gene. V was clipped by 8 bases and J by 2 bases, with 12 bases between them. The CDR3 extends over 13 amino acids. CDR1 SNHLY and CDR2 FYNNEI come from the germline V gene.

The V call is TRBV7-8, the J call TRBJ2-2; no firm D call. Trimming removed 5 bases at V and 6 bases at J, with 7 bases between. Per germline, CDR1 SGHVS and CDR2 FQNEAQ. The CDR3 loop spans 12 amino acids. The CDR3: CASSPIAGELFF. The CDR3 nucleotides are TGTGCCAGCAGCCCTATCGCCGGGGAGCTGTTTTTT.

V and J are TRBV3-1 (or the pseudogene TRBV3-2) and TRBJ2-7, with D possibly matching TRBD2 (6 bases). The CDR3 covers 16 residues. Trimming pared 1 base from V and 3 bases from J, leaving 16 bases between. Germline lookup yields CDR1 LGHDT and CDR2 YNNKEL (reference sequence). The CDR3 spells CASSQVFVGLIYEQYF. The CDR3, as DNA: TGTGCCAGCAGCCAAGTTTTCGTGGGACTCATCTACGAGCAGTACTTC.

The rearrangement links TRBV6-1 to TRBJ1-2, with D hard to call. Germline lookup yields CDR1 MNHNS and CDR2 SASEGT. With 2 bases removed from V and 7 bases from J, the gap between germline ends came to 14 bases. There are 14 residues in the CDR3. The CDR3 protein is CASSEIPFPSGYTF. The CDR3, as DNA: TGTGCCAGCAGTGAAATTCCCTTCCCTAGTGGCTACACCTTC.

This clone was observed a handful of times. This chain uses TRBV11-2 with TRBJ2-1; D is unresolved. The CDR3 covers 14 residues. The V end was cut by 1 base, the J end by 9 bases, with 13 bases between. Germline V gene sequence: CDR1 SGHAT, CDR2 FQNNGV. The CDR3 bases are TGTGCCAGCAGCTTAGCCTCCAGCTTCGGTGAGCAGTTCTTC. It yields the protein CASSLASSFGEQFF.

V gene TRBV29-1 combines with J gene TRBJ2-2; 8 bases align to TRBD1. Germline V gene lookup returns CDR1 SQVTM and CDR2 ANQGSEA. Losses at the gene ends were 4 bases for V and 1 base for J; bases not matched to a gene: 8. The CDR3 totals 16 residues. The CDR3 nucleotides are TGCAGCGTTGGAAGTTCCGGGACAGGGAACACCGGGGAGCTGTTTTTT. Protein: CSVGSSGTGNTGELFF.

This clone was seen once. J is TRBJ1-3 and V is TRBV3-1 (or the pseudogene TRBV3-2); D uncertain. V shed 4 bases and J shed 4 bases, with 14 bases lying between them. Per the germline V gene, CDR1 is LGHDT and CDR2 is YNNKEL (reference sequence). This CDR3 region has 15 residues. CDR3 nucleotides: TGTGCCAGCAGCCCCCGGGGAGGTCTCGGAAACACCATATATTTT. Translated, it gives CASSPRGGLGNTIYF.

This clone was seen once. The gene calls are TRBV3-1 (or the pseudogene TRBV3-2) and TRBJ2-7; D gene ambiguous. With 0 bases removed from V and 3 bases from J, the gap between germline ends came to 6 bases. There are 13 residues in the CDR3. The germline V gene encodes CDR1 LGHDT and CDR2 YNNKEL (reference sequence). The CDR3, as DNA: TGTGCCAGCAGCCAAGACAGAAACTACGAGCAGTACTTC. Residues: CASSQDRNYEQYF.

Regarding this clone: This specimen includes other DNA sequences encoding the same CDR3. This chain joins TRBV7-9 and TRBJ2-5; unclear D gene. The CDR3 is 14 residues long. With 1 base removed from V and 1 base from J, the gap between germline ends came to 7 bases. The germline CDR1 and CDR2 sequences are SEHNR and FQNEAQ (reference sequence). The CDR3: CASSLVGGQETQYF. CDR3 coding DNA: TGTGCCAGCAGCTTAGTGGGTGGCCAAGAGACCCAGTACTTC.